A selection of T cell receptor beta chains follows, all from one sample in a study of blood T cell repertoires in COVID-19. Measured with immunoSEQ multiplex PCR; TCRdb has only the in-frame clones, and not every one. The sample records some 140,000 clones, 84% being singletons. The sample consisted of PBMCs or T cells enriched from blood (not recorded which). The receptors derive from a man aged 35-49 years with acute COVID-19. CDR3s include the opening cysteine and the closing phenylalanine or tryptophan. The D gene is left open where the match is weak. The size of a clone is reported for some rows only, either as once, few or many, or as a class for expanded clones.

clone_size: once
v_call: TRBV29-1
j_call: TRBJ2-1
d_call: .
cdr3_length: 17
cdr3_nt: TGCAGCGTTGAAGATCGCAGGGGACACCCTAACCACAATGAGCAGTTCTTC
cdr3_aa: CSVEDRRGHPNHNEQFF

clone_size: .
v_call: TRBV28
j_call: TRBJ2-5
d_call: .
cdr3_length: 12
cdr3_nt: TGTGCCAGCTTGGGGGCTTGGGAGACCCAGTACTTC
cdr3_aa: CASLGAWETQYF

clone_size: once
v_call: TRBV5-1
j_call: TRBJ2-5
d_call: .
cdr3_length: 14
cdr3_nt: TGCGCCAGCAGCTTGGAAGCAAACCAAGAGACCCAGTACTTC
cdr3_aa: CASSLEANQETQYF

clone_size: once
v_call: TRBV19
j_call: TRBJ1-5
d_call: TRBD1
cdr3_length: 18
cdr3_nt: TGTGCCAGTACCCCCGGACAGGAGATCCTCCTTAGCAATCAGCCCCAGCATTTT
cdr3_aa: CASTPGQEILLSNQPQHF

clone_size: .
v_call: TRBV12-5
j_call: TRBJ2-3
d_call: .
cdr3_length: 14
cdr3_nt: TGTGCTAGTGTCCCCTCTTCGGGAGCAGATACGCAGTATTTT
cdr3_aa: CASVPSSGADTQYF

clone_size: once
v_call: TRBV15
j_call: TRBJ2-7
d_call: TRBD1
cdr3_length: 14
cdr3_nt: TGTGCCACAAGGACAGGGCCCAGCTCCTACGAGCAGTACTTC
cdr3_aa: CATRTGPSSYEQYF

clone_size: .
v_call: TRBV6-1
j_call: TRBJ1-2
d_call: TRBD1
cdr3_length: 19
cdr3_nt: TGTGCCAGCAGTGACCCCCGGGACAGGGCTCTTCCGTCAAACTATGGCTACACCTTC
cdr3_aa: CASSDPRDRALPSNYGYTF

clone_size: .
v_call: TRBV29-1
j_call: TRBJ2-3
d_call: TRBD1
cdr3_length: 15
cdr3_nt: TGCAGCGTTGGTCGGACAGGGGGTTTCACAGATACGCAGTATTTT
cdr3_aa: CSVGRTGGFTDTQYF

clone_size: .
v_call: TRBV20-1
j_call: TRBJ1-5
d_call: TRBD1
cdr3_length: 17
cdr3_nt: TGCAGTGCTAGTGTAGGGACAGGGGTATCGAGCAATCAGCCCCAGCATTTT
cdr3_aa: CSASVGTGVSSNQPQHF

clone_size: .
v_call: TRBV5-1
j_call: TRBJ1-2
d_call: .
cdr3_length: 15
cdr3_nt: TGCGCCAGCAGCCCCGACAGGTTGGAGGACGGTGGCTACACCTTC
cdr3_aa: CASSPDRLEDGGYTF

clone_size: .
v_call: TRBV5-1
j_call: TRBJ1-3
d_call: .
cdr3_length: 17
cdr3_nt: TGCGCCAGCAGCTTGGCTCCCCTTTTGAGCTCTGGAAACACCATATATTTT
cdr3_aa: CASSLAPLLSSGNTIYF

clone_size: many
v_call: TRBV29-1
j_call: TRBJ2-7
d_call: TRBD1
cdr3_length: 13
cdr3_nt: TGCAGCGTACAGACAGGGTGGCCCTACGAGCAGTACTTC
cdr3_aa: CSVQTGWPYEQYF

clone_size: .
v_call: TRBV29-1
j_call: TRBJ2-2
d_call: TRBD2
cdr3_length: 19
cdr3_nt: TGCAGCGCCGCACACCAATACTGGACTAGCGGGGCGAACACCGGGGAGCTGTTTTTT
cdr3_aa: CSAAHQYWTSGANTGELFF

clone_size: .
v_call: TRBV19
j_call: TRBJ1-1
d_call: .
cdr3_length: 16
cdr3_nt: TGTGCCAGTAGTACTAGCGGACGTCGAGGGGCCACTGAAGCTTTCTTT
cdr3_aa: CASSTSGRRGATEAFF

clone_size: .
v_call: TRBV14
j_call: TRBJ1-6
d_call: .
cdr3_length: 13
cdr3_nt: TGTGCCAGCAGCCCAACAGGATATTCACCCCTCCACTTT
cdr3_aa: CASSPTGYSPLHF

clone_size: .
v_call: TRBV30
j_call: TRBJ2-7
d_call: TRBD2
cdr3_length: 15
cdr3_nt: TGTGCCTGGAGTTTTACTAGCGGGGCGTCCTACGAGCAGTACTTC
cdr3_aa: CAWSFTSGASYEQYF

clone_size: .
v_call: TRBV5-5
j_call: TRBJ2-7
d_call: TRBD1
cdr3_length: 14
cdr3_nt: TGTGCCAGCAGCCCGGGACAGGGGTCCTACGAGCAGTACTTC
cdr3_aa: CASSPGQGSYEQYF

clone_size: .
v_call: TRBV3-1/TRBV3-2
j_call: TRBJ2-5
d_call: TRBD2
cdr3_length: 15
cdr3_nt: TGTGCCAGCAGCCAAACCGGGACTAGCGGTGAGACCCAGTACTTC
cdr3_aa: CASSQTGTSGETQYF

clone_size: .
v_call: TRBV27
j_call: TRBJ1-1
d_call: TRBD1
cdr3_length: 17
cdr3_nt: TGTGCCAGCAGTCCAATTCCGGGACAGACACCGGGGGATGAAGCTTTCTTT
cdr3_aa: CASSPIPGQTPGDEAFF

clone_size: once
v_call: TRBV19
j_call: TRBJ1-1
d_call: .
cdr3_length: 15
cdr3_nt: TGTGCCAGTAGTATAATACAGGGAATGAACACTGAAGCTTTCTTT
cdr3_aa: CASSIIQGMNTEAFF

clone_size: .
v_call: TRBV5-1
j_call: TRBJ2-2
d_call: TRBD1
cdr3_length: 14
cdr3_nt: TGCGCCAGCAGCAACGGACAGGGAGTCGGGGAGCTGTTTTTT
cdr3_aa: CASSNGQGVGELFF

clone_size: .
v_call: TRBV9
j_call: TRBJ2-1
d_call: TRBD1
cdr3_length: 16
cdr3_nt: TGTGCCAGCAGCCCCCCAGGGGGTACGGGGAATAATGAGCAGTTCTTC
cdr3_aa: CASSPPGGTGNNEQFF